Here is one TCR beta chain with its context. The target antigen is unknown. These data originate in a study of T cell responses to AZD1222 COVID-19 vaccine. Study findings and constraints: Reportedly, nearly half of unique spike TCRs recognized epitopes outside B.1.351/B.1.1.7 mutations. Sampled repertoires all dated from after the peak T cell response.

Clones were read by immunoSEQ multiplex PCR, and TCRdb kept only the in-frame ones, dropping some. The sample lists about 60,000 clones, about 89% occurring once. The TCR originated in an adult who received the MenACWY meningococcal vaccine as a control. Sequences were derived from peripheral blood, sampled 28 days after the second dose of the MenACWY control vaccine.

CDR3: CASSSETGYDAGQYF. For the CDR3, the DNA is TGTGCCAGCAGCTCAGAGACAGGGTACGATGCGGGGCAGTACTTC. The rearrangement uses TRBV25-1 and TRBJ2-7, with TRBD1 matching 7 bases. Germline assignment: CDR1 MGHDK and CDR2 SYGVNS. This CDR3 has 15 residues. V shed 6 bases and J 9 bases; nucleotides not matched to a gene: 17.